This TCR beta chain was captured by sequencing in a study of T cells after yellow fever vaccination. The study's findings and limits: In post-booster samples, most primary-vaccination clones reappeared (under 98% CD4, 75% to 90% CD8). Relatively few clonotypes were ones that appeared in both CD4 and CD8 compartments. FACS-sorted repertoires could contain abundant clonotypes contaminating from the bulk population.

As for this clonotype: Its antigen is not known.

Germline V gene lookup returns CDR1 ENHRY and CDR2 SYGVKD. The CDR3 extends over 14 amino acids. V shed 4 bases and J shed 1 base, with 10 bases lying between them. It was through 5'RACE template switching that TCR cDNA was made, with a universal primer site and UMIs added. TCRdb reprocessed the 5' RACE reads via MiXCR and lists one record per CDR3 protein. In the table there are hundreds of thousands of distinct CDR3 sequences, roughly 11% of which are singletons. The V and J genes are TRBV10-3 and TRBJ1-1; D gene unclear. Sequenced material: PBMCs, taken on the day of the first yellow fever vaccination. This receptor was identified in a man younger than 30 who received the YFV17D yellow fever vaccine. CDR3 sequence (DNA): TGTGCCATCAGTGGCGGTGCAGGGAACACTGAAGCTTTCTTT. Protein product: CAISGGAGNTEAFF.